Listed here is a single TCR beta chain. Antigen specificity is unknown. These data originate in a study of Tregs in tolerant kidney transplant recipients. Study-wide results and caveats: This study did not directly address biological reproducibility. Validation in larger populations is needed because few patients were studied. Activated donor B cell expansion appeared to reveal the most relevant donor-specific TCRbeta repertoire.

The CDR3 runs to 16 residues. Per the germline V gene, CDR1 is LNHDA and CDR2 is SQIVND (reference sequence). V shed 5 bases and J 3 bases; nucleotides not matched to a gene: 7. Unstimulated Tregs (CD4+CD25+CD127-) and CD4+CD25- non-Tregs were sorted from PBMCs. Using immunoSEQ multiplex PCR, the repertoire was profiled, and TCRdb retains in-frame clones only, with some absent. The sample lists roughly 120,000 clones; roughly 92% were seen once. The origin of this receptor is a human donor in good health. Sample: CD4+ T cells from blood. The V and J genes are TRBV19 and TRBJ2-7; 13 bases line up with TRBD2. CDR3 sequence reads: CASSPWTSGSLYEQYF. The CDR3 region has the DNA TGTGCCAGTAGTCCCTGGACTAGCGGGAGCCTCTACGAGCAGTACTTC. The full variable domain, in which reference TRBV19 and TRBJ2-7 provide the parts outside the CDR3, is DGGITQSPKYLFRKEGQNVTLSCEQNLNHDAMYWYRQDPGQGLRLIYYSQIVNDFQKGDIAEGYSVSREKKESFPLTVTSAQKNPTAFYLCASSPWTSGSLYEQYFGPGTRLTVT.